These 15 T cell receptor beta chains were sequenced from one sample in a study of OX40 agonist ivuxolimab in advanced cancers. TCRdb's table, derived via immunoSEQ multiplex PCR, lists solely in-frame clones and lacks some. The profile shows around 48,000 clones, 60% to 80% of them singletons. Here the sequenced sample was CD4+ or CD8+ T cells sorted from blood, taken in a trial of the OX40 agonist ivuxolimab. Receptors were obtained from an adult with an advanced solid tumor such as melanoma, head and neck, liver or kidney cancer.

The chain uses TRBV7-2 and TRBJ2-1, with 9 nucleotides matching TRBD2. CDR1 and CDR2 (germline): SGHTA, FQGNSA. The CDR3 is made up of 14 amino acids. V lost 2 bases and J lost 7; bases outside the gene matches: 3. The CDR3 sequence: CASSLSGGRNEQFF. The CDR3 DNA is TGTGCCAGCAGCTTAAGCGGGGGGCGAAATGAGCAGTTCTTC.

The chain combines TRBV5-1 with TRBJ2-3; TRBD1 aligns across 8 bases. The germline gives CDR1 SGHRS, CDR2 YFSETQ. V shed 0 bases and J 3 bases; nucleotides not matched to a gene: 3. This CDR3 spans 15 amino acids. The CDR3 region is CASSLVRQGTDTQYF. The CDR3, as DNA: TGCGCCAGCAGCTTGGTGCGACAGGGGACAGATACGCAGTATTTT.

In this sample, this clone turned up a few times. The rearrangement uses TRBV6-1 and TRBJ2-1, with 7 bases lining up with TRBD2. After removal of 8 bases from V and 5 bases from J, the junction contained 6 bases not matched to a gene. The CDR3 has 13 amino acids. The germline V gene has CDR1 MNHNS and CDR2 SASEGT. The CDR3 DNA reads TGTGCCAGCCGGACTAGAGGGCACAATGAGCAGTTCTTC. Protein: CASRTRGHNEQFF.

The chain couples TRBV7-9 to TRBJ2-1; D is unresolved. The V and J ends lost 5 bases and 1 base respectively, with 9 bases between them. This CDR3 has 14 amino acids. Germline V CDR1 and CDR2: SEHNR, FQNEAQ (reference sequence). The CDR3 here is CASSLSGSYNEQFF. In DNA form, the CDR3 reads TGTGCCAGCAGCCTTTCGGGTTCCTACAATGAGCAGTTCTTC.

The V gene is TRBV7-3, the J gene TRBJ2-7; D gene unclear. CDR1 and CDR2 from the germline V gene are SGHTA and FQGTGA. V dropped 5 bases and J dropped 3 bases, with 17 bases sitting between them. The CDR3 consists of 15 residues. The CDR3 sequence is CASSPLMDGRYEQYF. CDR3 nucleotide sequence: TGTGCCAGCAGCCCTCTAATGGACGGCCGCTACGAGCAGTACTTC.

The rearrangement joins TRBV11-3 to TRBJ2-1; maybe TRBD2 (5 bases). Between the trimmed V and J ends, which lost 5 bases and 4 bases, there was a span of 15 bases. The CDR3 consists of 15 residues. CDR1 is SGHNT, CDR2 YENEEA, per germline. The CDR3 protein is CASSSPGIFYNEQFF. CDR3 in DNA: TGTGCCAGCAGCAGCCCCGGGATCTTTTACAATGAGCAGTTCTTC.

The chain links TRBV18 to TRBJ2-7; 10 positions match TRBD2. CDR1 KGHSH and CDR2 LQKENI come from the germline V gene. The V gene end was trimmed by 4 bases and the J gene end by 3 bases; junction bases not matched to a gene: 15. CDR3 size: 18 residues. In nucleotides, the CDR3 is TGTGCCAGCTCACGTCTGAACCCGAGCGGGAGGGCCGGCTACGAGCAGTACTTC. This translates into CASSRLNPSGRAGYEQYF.

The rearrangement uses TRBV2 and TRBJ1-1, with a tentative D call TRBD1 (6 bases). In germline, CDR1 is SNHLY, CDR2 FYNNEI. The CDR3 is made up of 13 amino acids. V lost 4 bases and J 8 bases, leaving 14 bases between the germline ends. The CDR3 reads CASSVGGTGEAFF. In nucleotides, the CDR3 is TGTGCCAGCAGTGTCGGGGGCACAGGAGAAGCTTTCTTT.

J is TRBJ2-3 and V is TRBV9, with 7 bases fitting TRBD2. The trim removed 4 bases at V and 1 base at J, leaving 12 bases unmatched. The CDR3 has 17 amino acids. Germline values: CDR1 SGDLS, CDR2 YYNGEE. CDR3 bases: TGTGCCAGCAGCCCAGGGATGCGCGGGGGAGGCACAGATACGCAGTATTTT. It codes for CASSPGMRGGGTDTQYF.

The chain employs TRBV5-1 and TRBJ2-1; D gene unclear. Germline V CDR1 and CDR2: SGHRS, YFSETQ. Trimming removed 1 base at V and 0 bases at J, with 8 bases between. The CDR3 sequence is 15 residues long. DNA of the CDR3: TGCGCCAGCAGCTTGAGGACCAGCTCCTACAATGAGCAGTTCTTC. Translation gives CASSLRTSSYNEQFF.

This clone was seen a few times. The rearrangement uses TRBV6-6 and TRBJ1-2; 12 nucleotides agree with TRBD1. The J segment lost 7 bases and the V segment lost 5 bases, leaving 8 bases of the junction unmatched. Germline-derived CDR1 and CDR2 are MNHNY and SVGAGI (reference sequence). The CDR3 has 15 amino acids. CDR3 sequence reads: CASSQGTGGIRGYTF. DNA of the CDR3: TGTGCCAGCAGTCAAGGGACAGGGGGCATTCGTGGCTACACCTTC.

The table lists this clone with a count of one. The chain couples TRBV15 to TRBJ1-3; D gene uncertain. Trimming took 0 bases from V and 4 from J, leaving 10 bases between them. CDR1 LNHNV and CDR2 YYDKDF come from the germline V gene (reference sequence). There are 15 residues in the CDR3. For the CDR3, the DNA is TGTGCCACCAGCAGAGACCCCGGCAGCGGAAACACCATATATTTT. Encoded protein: CATSRDPGSGNTIYF.

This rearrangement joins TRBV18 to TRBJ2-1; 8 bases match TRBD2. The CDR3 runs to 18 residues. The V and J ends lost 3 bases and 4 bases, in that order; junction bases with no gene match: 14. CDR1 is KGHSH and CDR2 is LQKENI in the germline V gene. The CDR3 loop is CASSPTTLAGTTYNEQFF. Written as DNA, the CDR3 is TGTGCCAGCTCACCCACCACCTTAGCGGGAACCACGTACAATGAGCAGTTCTTC. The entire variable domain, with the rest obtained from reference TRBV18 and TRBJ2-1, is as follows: NAGVMQNPRHLVRRRGQEARLRCSPMKGHSHVYWYRQLPEEGLKFMVYLQKENIIDESGMPKERFSAEFPKEGPSILRIQQVVRGDSAAYFCASSPTTLAGTTYNEQFFGPGTRLTVL.

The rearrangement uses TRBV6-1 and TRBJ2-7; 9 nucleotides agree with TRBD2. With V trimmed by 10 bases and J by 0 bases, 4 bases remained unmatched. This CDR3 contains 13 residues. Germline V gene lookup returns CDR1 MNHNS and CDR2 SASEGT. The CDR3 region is CATRLADSYEQYF. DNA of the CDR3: TGTGCCACGAGACTAGCGGACTCCTACGAGCAGTACTTC.

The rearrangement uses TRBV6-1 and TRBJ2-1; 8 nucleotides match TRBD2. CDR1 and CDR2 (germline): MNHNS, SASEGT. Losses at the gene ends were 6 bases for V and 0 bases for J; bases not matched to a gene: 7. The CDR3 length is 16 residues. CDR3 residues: CASREQSGSSYNEQFF. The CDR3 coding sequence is TGTGCCAGCAGAGAACAGAGCGGGAGCTCCTACAATGAGCAGTTCTTC.